The 24 T cell receptor beta chains below come from one sample, sequenced in a study of blood T cell repertoires in COVID-19. The repertoire was sequenced with immunoSEQ multiplex PCR; TCRdb's copy has only in-frame clones and lacks some. The data hold approximately 220,000 clones, with roughly 80% observed a single time. Sequencing was carried out using peripheral blood. These receptor sequences come from a woman in her twenties or thirties who had recovered from COVID-19.

The CDR3 sequence: CATGGRRGTTDTQYF. CDR3 bases: TGTGCCACCGGAGGCCGGCGGGGGACCACAGATACGCAGTATTTT. The chain has TRBV24-1 and TRBJ2-3; TRBD2 agrees at 7 bases. V lost 9 bases to trimming and J lost 2 bases; unmatched junction nucleotides: 10. CDR1 and CDR2 (germline): KGHDR, SFDVKD. The CDR3 runs to 15 residues.

The V and J genes are TRBV18 and TRBJ2-7; TRBD2 matches 16 bases. This CDR3 comprises 16 residues. V trimming: 3 bases; J trimming: 4 bases; junction bases outside the gene matches: 3. CDR1 is KGHSH and CDR2 is LQKENI in the germline V gene. DNA for the CDR3: TGTGCCAGCTCACCGCCGGGACTAGCGGGGGGGTACGAGCAGTACTTC. It translates to CASSPPGLAGGYEQYF.

This chain connects TRBV5-1 to TRBJ2-5; perhaps TRBD1 as D (5 bases). The germline gives CDR1 SGHRS, CDR2 YFSETQ. The CDR3 is made up of 15 amino acids. Trimming stripped 5 bases from V and 5 bases from J, with 19 bases between. CDR3 DNA sequence: TGCGCCAGCAGTCACCAAAAGGGGCTGGGGGAGACCCAGTACTTC. This sequence encodes CASSHQKGLGETQYF.

The chain joins TRBV5-1 to TRBJ2-1; a weak D match, TRBD2 (5 bases). The germline V and J ends were trimmed by 1 base and 9 bases, with 17 bases remaining between them. The germline CDR1 and CDR2 sequences are SGHRS and YFSETQ. The CDR3 is 15 residues long. CDR3 sequence reads: CASSLLDSTEGEQFF. The CDR3 DNA reads as TGCGCCAGCAGCTTGCTGGACTCCACCGAGGGTGAGCAGTTCTTC.

This chain uses TRBV24-1 with TRBJ2-7; possible D gene TRBD2, 5 bases. From germline, CDR1 is KGHDR and CDR2 SFDVKD. This CDR3 contains 13 residues. V was clipped by 4 bases and J by 5 bases, with 11 bases between them. The CDR3 DNA sequence: TGTGCCACCAGTGAGAGCGGTAGCCACGAGCAGTACTTC. Translation: CATSESGSHEQYF.

This chain uses TRBV4-2 with TRBJ2-1; 8 positions agree with TRBD2. With V trimmed by 0 bases and J by 5 bases, 9 bases remained unmatched. The CDR3 is made up of 17 amino acids. The germline CDR1 and CDR2 sequences are LGHNA and YNFKEQ. The CDR3 DNA reads TGTGCCAGCAGCCAAGATCCAAGCGGGAGAACTCACAATGAGCAGTTCTTC. Encoded protein: CASSQDPSGRTHNEQFF.

The V call is TRBV25-1, the J call TRBJ2-1; TRBD1 matches at 11 bases. After removal of 3 bases from V and 4 bases from J, the junction contained 5 bases not matched to a gene. The CDR3 sequence is 16 residues long. Germline V gene sequence: CDR1 MGHDK, CDR2 SYGVNS. The CDR3 DNA reads TGTGCCAGCAGTGATCCCGGGACAGGGGGTTACAATGAGCAGTTCTTC. Its translation: CASSDPGTGGYNEQFF.

The J gene is TRBJ2-2, the V gene TRBV10-3; 8 bases line up with TRBD1. This CDR3 is built from 14 residues. Trimming cost V 7 bases and J 2 bases; bases outside gene matches: 3. Germline V lookup: CDR1 ENHRY, CDR2 SYGVKD. The CDR3 reads CAIMTGANTGELFF. The CDR3 region has the DNA TGTGCCATCATGACAGGGGCTAACACCGGGGAGCTGTTTTTT.

This rearrangement joins TRBV2 to TRBJ2-1, with 14 positions matching TRBD2. V gave up 10 bases and J gave up 3 bases; unmatched junction bases: 17. CDR1 SNHLY and CDR2 FYNNEI come from the germline V gene. The CDR3 length is 19 residues. CDR3 sequence: CATDTTGTSGRRGYNEQFF. In DNA form, the CDR3 reads TGTGCCACGGACACCACCGGGACTAGCGGGAGACGGGGCTACAATGAGCAGTTCTTC.

The J gene is TRBJ2-1, the V gene TRBV7-3, with 10 bases identical to TRBD1. Per the germline V gene, CDR1 is SGHTA and CDR2 is FQGTGA. This CDR3 has 14 residues. Trimming took 4 bases from V and 8 from J; bases not matched to a gene: 5. Written as DNA, the CDR3 is TGTGCCAGCAGCTACGGGACAGGGGAACATGAGCAGTTCTTC. The encoded protein is CASSYGTGEHEQFF.

The gene calls are TRBV4-2 and TRBJ1-4; 10 bases line up with TRBD1. The CDR3 extends over 15 amino acids. Losses at the gene ends were 1 base for V and 7 bases for J; bases not matched to a gene: 3. From germline, CDR1 is LGHNA and CDR2 YNFKEQ. CDR3 sequence reads: CASSQATGGPEKLFF. CDR3 DNA sequence: TGTGCCAGCAGCCAAGCGACAGGGGGCCCTGAAAAACTGTTTTTT.

The J gene is TRBJ2-7, the V gene TRBV14, with 8 bases fitting TRBD1. Germline values: CDR1 SGHDN, CDR2 FVKESK. V lost 3 bases, J lost 6 bases, and 4 bases stayed unmatched. The CDR3 has 13 amino acids. CDR3 sequence reads: CASSQDRAGEQYF. CDR3 DNA: TGTGCCAGCAGCCAGGACAGGGCGGGCGAGCAGTACTTC.

This clone was counted between two and nine times. The V gene is TRBV27, the J gene TRBJ2-1; 7 bases fit TRBD1. V gave up 2 bases and J gave up 2 bases; unmatched junction bases: 12. Germline CDR1 and CDR2: MNHEY and SMNVEV (reference sequence). The CDR3 sequence is 18 residues long. The CDR3 spells CASSLGDNTGTAYNEQFF. DNA of the CDR3: TGTGCCAGCAGTTTAGGAGATAACACCGGGACAGCCTACAATGAGCAGTTCTTC.

The CDR3 region is CASSAEGGNGNTIYF. CDR3 nucleotide sequence: TGTGCCAGCAGCGCGGAGGGAGGGAATGGAAACACCATATATTTT. V gene TRBV9 combines with J gene TRBJ1-3, with D unresolved. This CDR3 spans 15 amino acids. Trimming pared 3 bases from V and 3 bases from J, leaving 13 bases between. The V gene's germline CDR1 is SGDLS and CDR2 YYNGEE. Using reference TRBV9 and TRBJ1-3 for the parts outside the CDR3, the full variable domain is DSGVTQTPKHLITATGQRVTLRCSPRSGDLSVYWYQQSLDQGLQFLIQYYNGEERAKGNILERFSAQQFPDLHSELNLSSLELGDSALYFCASSAEGGNGNTIYFGEGSWLTVV.

This sequence joins TRBV23-1 and TRBJ2-5; a possible D gene is TRBD1 (6 bases). TRBV23-1 is known as an ORF, though its function is uncertain. V was cut by 4 bases and J by 7 bases, with 22 bases left in between. The CDR3 has 16 amino acids. This CDR3 is CASSPSQTQGTGTQYF. The CDR3 bases are TGCGCCAGCAGTCCCTCTCAAACACAGGGTACGGGGACCCAGTACTTC.

V and J are TRBV3-1 (or the pseudogene TRBV3-2) and TRBJ2-7; 11 positions match TRBD2. This CDR3 region has 15 residues. Germline trimming cut 4 bases from V and 3 bases from J; bases unmatched to any gene: 5. CDR1 LGHDT and CDR2 YNNKEL come from the germline V gene (reference sequence). The DNA of the CDR3 is TGTGCCAGCAGCCCCGGGACTAGCGGTTACTACGAGCAGTACTTC. It encodes CASSPGTSGYYEQYF.

V gene TRBV7-2 combines with J gene TRBJ1-2; the match to TRBD1 covers 7 bases. CDR1 and CDR2 from the germline V gene are SGHTA and FQGNSA. Losses at the gene ends were 5 bases for V and 3 bases for J; bases not matched to a gene: 6. There are 14 residues in the CDR3. CDR3 amino acids: CASSPSGTDYGYTF. The CDR3 region has the DNA TGTGCCAGCAGCCCTAGTGGGACAGACTATGGCTACACCTTC.

Of note for this clone: Relative to the germline gene, one junction end is altered; a read error may explain this. The sample carries other DNA sequences with the same CDR3. The rearrangement uses TRBV18 and TRBJ1-2; possible D gene TRBD1, 5 bases. From germline, CDR1 is KGHSH and CDR2 LQKENI. CDR3 length: 14 residues. CDR3 region: CASSSGSVGYGYTF. In nucleotides, the CDR3 is TGTGCCAGCTCGTCAGGGTCTGTGGGCTATGGCTATACCTTC. Variable domain in full (rest from reference TRBV18 and TRBJ1-2): NAGVMQNPRHLVRRRGQEARLRCSPMKGHSHVYWYRQLPEEGLKFMVYLQKENIIDESGMPKERFSAEFPKEGPSILRIQQVVRGDSAAYFCASSSGSVGYGYTFGSGTRLTVV.

This rearrangement joins TRBV7-9 to TRBJ2-3; TRBD2 aligns across 7 bases. In germline, CDR1 is SEHNR, CDR2 FQNEAQ (reference sequence). With V trimmed by 4 bases and J by 2 bases, 9 bases remained unmatched. There are 16 residues in the CDR3. CDR3 amino acids: CASSWARGSNTDTQYF. In DNA, the CDR3 is TGTGCCAGCAGCTGGGCGCGCGGGAGTAACACAGATACGCAGTATTTT.

DNA of the CDR3: TGTGCCAGCAGCTCACTAGCGGGGGGACCTCTTTACAATGAGCAGTTCTTC. This sequence encodes CASSSLAGGPLYNEQFF. The chain carries TRBV7-2 and TRBJ2-1; 12 positions agree with TRBD2. CDR1 and CDR2 from the germline V gene are SGHTA and FQGNSA. There are 17 residues in the CDR3. J was trimmed by 4 bases and V by 4 bases; bases with no gene match: 8. Full variable domain (outside the CDR3, taken from reference TRBV7-2 and TRBJ2-1): GAGVSQSPSNKVTEKGKDVELRCDPISGHTALYWYRQSLGQGLEFLIYFQGNSAPDKSGLPSDRFSAERTGGSVSTLTIQRTQQEDSAVYLCASSSLAGGPLYNEQFFGPGTRLTVL.

This chain joins TRBV30 and TRBJ1-6, with D possibly TRBD1 on 5 matching bases. The V end lost 3 bases, the J end lost 5 bases, and 8 bases lay between the germline ends. Germline-derived CDR1 and CDR2 are GTSNPN and SVGIG (reference sequence). The CDR3 contains 13 residues. In DNA, the CDR3 is TGTGCCTGGAGGGTCAGGGATAATTCACCCCTCCACTTT. This sequence encodes CAWRVRDNSPLHF.

This rearrangement joins TRBV11-3 to TRBJ2-3; TRBD2 matches 10 bases. This CDR3 spans 17 amino acids. CDR1 is SGHNT, CDR2 YENEEA, per germline. Losses at the gene ends were 5 bases for V and 5 bases for J; bases not matched to a gene: 13. The CDR3 nucleotides are TGTGCCAGCAGCGGCGGGTGGCTAGCGGGAGAGAAAGATACGCAGTATTTT. It is translated as CASSGGWLAGEKDTQYF.

The chain links TRBV5-6 to TRBJ2-3; 8 bases fit TRBD1. The CDR3 extends over 17 amino acids. J lost 6 bases, V lost 4 bases, and 16 bases had no gene match. In germline, CDR1 is SGHDT, CDR2 YYEEEE. The CDR3, as DNA: TGTGCCAGCAGCCTGGGGCACAGGGGGTTTTTGGAGGATACGCAGTATTTT. Amino acid sequence: CASSLGHRGFLEDTQYF.

The chain links TRBV24-1 to TRBJ2-7; maybe TRBD2 (5 bases). From germline, CDR1 is KGHDR and CDR2 SFDVKD. This CDR3 contains 13 residues. V gave up 5 bases and J gave up 5 bases, with 12 bases separating them. CDR3 sequence (DNA): TGTGCCACCAGTGGGGTGGGAGTCCACGAGCAGTACTTC. It codes for CATSGVGVHEQYF.